This TCR beta chain emerged from a study of cytomegalovirus exposure and HLA in healthy donors. Study summary: A later analysis reported the 90 to 150 validation repertoires used the same platform as the 666 first-cohort repertoires. Findings of the study overall: The finding came from a later analysis; first-cohort TCR clusters tended to co-occur in the 110 or so validation repertoires. The study labeled 150 to 200 TCR beta chains cytomegalovirus-associated.

The CDR3 runs to 16 residues. CDR1 is LGHNA and CDR2 is YSLEER in the germline V gene. Germline trimming cut 3 bases from V and 2 bases from J; bases unmatched to any gene: 5. Clones were read by immunoSEQ multiplex PCR, and TCRdb kept only the in-frame ones, dropping some. The table shows 65,000 to 75,000 clones, with 96% occurring only once. This clone was observed a single time. Its antigen is as yet unknown. V usage is TRBV4-3 and J usage is TRBJ2-1; 9 nucleotides line up with TRBD2. The receptor's source is a woman aged 18-29 years in good health and CMV-seropositive. The sequenced sample was PBMCs. The CDR3 DNA reads TGCGCCAGCAGCCACTTAGCGGGAGTGGCCTACAATGAGCAGTTCTTC. It specifies CASSHLAGVAYNEQFF.